The rows below give T cell receptor beta chains drawn from one sample of a study of CD8+ T cells in alopecia areata. This table comes from immunoSEQ multiplex PCR, and its TCRdb copy is limited to in-frame clones, with some not included. This repertoire shows 110,000 to 150,000 clones, under 60% found once; its top ten account for roughly 6.7%. The starting material was CD4+ T cells sorted from blood, obtained at week 0. All receptors derive from a human donor with alopecia areata. CDR3s include the opening cysteine and the closing phenylalanine or tryptophan. Fields, in order: D gene, V gene, clone size, J gene, CDR3 DNA, CDR3 protein. A D gene is named only where the DNA matches it firmly. Expanded clones get a size class; other rows say once, few or many, or leave the size out.

d_call: .; v_call: TRBV29-1; clone_size: .; j_call: TRBJ2-7; cdr3_nt: TGCAGCGTGATCCCCCATGGTGACCTCCTCTACGAGCAGTACTTC; cdr3_aa: CSVIPHGDLLYEQYF
d_call: TRBD1; v_call: TRBV4-2; clone_size: .; j_call: TRBJ2-7; cdr3_nt: TGTGCCAGCAGCCCCCGGGACAGGGGGCATGAAGAGCAGTACTTC; cdr3_aa: CASSPRDRGHEEQYF
d_call: .; v_call: TRBV29-1; clone_size: .; j_call: TRBJ2-2; cdr3_nt: TGCAGCGTGTTAGGGGGTCCGACCGGGGAGCTGTTTTTT; cdr3_aa: CSVLGGPTGELFF
d_call: .; v_call: TRBV4-1; clone_size: few; j_call: TRBJ1-2; cdr3_nt: TGCGCCAGCAGCCAAGATCGGGACACGGGTGGAACCTTC; cdr3_aa: CASSQDRDTGGTF
d_call: .; v_call: TRBV29-1; clone_size: .; j_call: TRBJ2-4; cdr3_nt: TGCAGCGTTGACCAGGGGATGGGAAACATTCAGTACTTC; cdr3_aa: CSVDQGMGNIQYF
d_call: TRBD2; v_call: TRBV6-5; clone_size: .; j_call: TRBJ2-7; cdr3_nt: TGTGCCAGCAGTCCTCTGGGACTAGCCTACGAGCAGTACTTC; cdr3_aa: CASSPLGLAYEQYF
d_call: .; v_call: TRBV5-1; clone_size: .; j_call: TRBJ2-5; cdr3_nt: TGCGCCAGCAGCCGAGACCCTTCGGGCGAGACCCAGTACTTC; cdr3_aa: CASSRDPSGETQYF
d_call: .; v_call: TRBV18; clone_size: .; j_call: TRBJ1-4; cdr3_nt: TGTGCCAGCTCACCATCAGGGGCCAATGAAAAACTGTTTTTT; cdr3_aa: CASSPSGANEKLFF
d_call: .; v_call: TRBV30; clone_size: .; j_call: TRBJ1-3; cdr3_nt: TGTGCCTGGAATATCCTCTCTGGAAACACCATATATTTT; cdr3_aa: CAWNILSGNTIYF
d_call: .; v_call: TRBV19; clone_size: .; j_call: TRBJ1-5; cdr3_nt: TGTGCCAGTAGTAAGCTCACGGCTCAGCCCCAGCATTTT; cdr3_aa: CASSKLTAQPQHF
d_call: .; v_call: TRBV5-6; clone_size: once; j_call: TRBJ1-4; cdr3_nt: TGTGCCAGCAGCTCGACAGGAGGCCCGGAAAAACTGTTTTTT; cdr3_aa: CASSSTGGPEKLFF
d_call: .; v_call: TRBV30; clone_size: .; j_call: TRBJ1-6; cdr3_nt: TGTGCCGGGAGACGTCGTCTTGGGAGCTCCTATAATTCACCCCTCCACTTT; cdr3_aa: CAGRRRLGSSYNSPLHF
d_call: .; v_call: TRBV30; clone_size: .; j_call: TRBJ2-1; cdr3_nt: TGTGCCTGGATGAATAGCGTCTACAATGAGCAGTTCTTC; cdr3_aa: CAWMNSVYNEQFF
d_call: .; v_call: TRBV2; clone_size: .; j_call: TRBJ1-1; cdr3_nt: TGTGCCAGCAGCACCCAGGGGAGTAACACTGAAGCTTTCTTT; cdr3_aa: CASSTQGSNTEAFF
d_call: .; v_call: TRBV4-2; clone_size: .; j_call: TRBJ2-5; cdr3_nt: TGTGCCAGCAGCCAGTCCCGTGGGGGGGGCCCCGAGACCCAGTACTTC; cdr3_aa: CASSQSRGGGPETQYF
d_call: .; v_call: TRBV23-1; clone_size: .; j_call: TRBJ2-4; cdr3_nt: TGCGCCAGCAGTCAAGGTCGAAGTTCGGGTTACGGGGCCAAAAACATTCAGTACTTC; cdr3_aa: CASSQGRSSGYGAKNIQYF
d_call: TRBD2; v_call: TRBV4-2; clone_size: few; j_call: TRBJ2-3; cdr3_nt: TGTGCCAGCAGCCGGAAACTTAGCGGGGGCACAGATACGCAGTATTTT; cdr3_aa: CASSRKLSGGTDTQYF
d_call: .; v_call: TRBV7-6; clone_size: .; j_call: TRBJ1-6; cdr3_nt: TGTGCCAGCAGCTTGGGTGGCCAGGGCCTCCTCCACTTT; cdr3_aa: CASSLGGQGLLHF
d_call: .; v_call: TRBV5-1; clone_size: once; j_call: TRBJ1-2; cdr3_nt: TGCGCCAGCAGCTTGGAAGGCAGGGAGGAATATGGCTACACCTTC; cdr3_aa: CASSLEGREEYGYTF
d_call: .; v_call: TRBV19; clone_size: .; j_call: TRBJ2-5; cdr3_nt: TGTGCCAGTAGTCGGGATAACCAAGAGACCCAGTACTTC; cdr3_aa: CASSRDNQETQYF
d_call: TRBD1; v_call: TRBV4-2; clone_size: .; j_call: TRBJ1-6; cdr3_nt: TGTGCCAGCAGCCAAGTGTCGCGGGACAGGGGCCGAAATTCACCCCTCCACTTT; cdr3_aa: CASSQVSRDRGRNSPLHF
d_call: .; v_call: TRBV19; clone_size: few; j_call: TRBJ2-3; cdr3_nt: TGTGCCAGTAGTGCAGAGCAAGCAGATACGCAGTATTTT; cdr3_aa: CASSAEQADTQYF
d_call: TRBD1; v_call: TRBV30; clone_size: .; j_call: TRBJ1-1; cdr3_nt: TGTGCCTGGAATCCTCATGGCAGGGGGCGAGCTTTCTTT; cdr3_aa: CAWNPHGRGRAFF
d_call: .; v_call: TRBV27; clone_size: .; j_call: TRBJ2-2; cdr3_nt: TGTGCCAGCGCCCTACCCCCCGGGGAGCTGTTTTTT; cdr3_aa: CASALPPGELFF
d_call: TRBD1; v_call: TRBV2; clone_size: few; j_call: TRBJ2-7; cdr3_nt: TGTGCCAGCCTGAGGGGGCCAGGAGGCGAGCAGTACTTC; cdr3_aa: CASLRGPGGEQYF
d_call: .; v_call: TRBV30; clone_size: .; j_call: TRBJ1-6; cdr3_nt: TGTGCCTGGGTGCCGGTGCTTGGACCCCTCCACTTT; cdr3_aa: CAWVPVLGPLHF
d_call: TRBD1; v_call: TRBV23-1; clone_size: .; j_call: TRBJ2-7; cdr3_nt: TGCGCCAGCACCAGGACAGGGATTGGGGCCGAGCAGTACTTC; cdr3_aa: CASTRTGIGAEQYF
d_call: .; v_call: TRBV15; clone_size: .; j_call: TRBJ1-6; cdr3_nt: TGTGCCACCAGCAGAGATTTACAGGGAGGGAATTCACCCCTCCACTTT; cdr3_aa: CATSRDLQGGNSPLHF
d_call: .; v_call: TRBV29-1; clone_size: once; j_call: TRBJ2-3; cdr3_nt: TGCAGCGTTCAGGAGGGGGCAGATACGCAGTATTTT; cdr3_aa: CSVQEGADTQYF
d_call: .; v_call: TRBV10-3; clone_size: .; j_call: TRBJ2-3; cdr3_nt: TGTGCCATAACTAGGGGCGGAGGCACAGATACGCAGTATTTT; cdr3_aa: CAITRGGGTDTQYF
d_call: TRBD2; v_call: TRBV30; clone_size: .; j_call: TRBJ2-5; cdr3_nt: TGTGCCTGGAGTCCGACAAGCGGACTAGCGGGGGGGAACTTC; cdr3_aa: CAWSPTSGLAGGNF